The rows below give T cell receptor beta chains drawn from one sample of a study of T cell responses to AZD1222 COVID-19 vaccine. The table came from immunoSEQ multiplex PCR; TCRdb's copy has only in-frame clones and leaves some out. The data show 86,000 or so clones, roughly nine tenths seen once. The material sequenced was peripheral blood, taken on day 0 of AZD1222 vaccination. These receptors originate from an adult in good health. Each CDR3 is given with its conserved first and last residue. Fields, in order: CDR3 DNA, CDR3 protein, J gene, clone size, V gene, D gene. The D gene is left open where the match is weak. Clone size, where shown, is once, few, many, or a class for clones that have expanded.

CDR3nt: TGTGCCAGCAGTACCGGAGGCCGGGGCTACACCTTC
CDR3aa: CASSTGGRGYTF
j_gene: TRBJ1-2
abundance: -
v_gene: TRBV12-3/TRBV12-4
d_gene: -

CDR3nt: TGTGCCAGCAGCTCCGTCTGGCGGCTCACAGATACGCAGTATTTT
CDR3aa: CASSSVWRLTDTQYF
j_gene: TRBJ2-3
abundance: once
v_gene: TRBV5-6
d_gene: -

CDR3nt: TGTGCCAGCCAGAGGGACAGGGGAGCGAATGAGCAGTTCTTC
CDR3aa: CASQRDRGANEQFF
j_gene: TRBJ2-1
abundance: -
v_gene: TRBV18
d_gene: TRBD1

CDR3nt: TGTGCCAGCAGCTATGGACAGAGCTCTGGAAACACCATATATTTT
CDR3aa: CASSYGQSSGNTIYF
j_gene: TRBJ1-3
abundance: -
v_gene: TRBV7-6
d_gene: -

CDR3nt: TGCGCCAGCGGGACTGCTGGGGGTCTCTATGGCTACACCTTC
CDR3aa: CASGTAGGLYGYTF
j_gene: TRBJ1-2
abundance: -
v_gene: TRBV4-3
d_gene: -

CDR3nt: TGTGCCAGCAGCTTGGTCAGGGGAAGCAATCAGCCCCAGCATTTT
CDR3aa: CASSLVRGSNQPQHF
j_gene: TRBJ1-5
abundance: -
v_gene: TRBV5-5
d_gene: -

CDR3nt: TGTGCCTGGAGTTCGGACGGCCTCCGGCCCCAGCATTTT
CDR3aa: CAWSSDGLRPQHF
j_gene: TRBJ1-5
abundance: -
v_gene: TRBV30
d_gene: -

CDR3nt: TGTGCCAGCAGCTTAGTTGGGGCTAGCAATCAGCCCCAGCATTTT
CDR3aa: CASSLVGASNQPQHF
j_gene: TRBJ1-5
abundance: -
v_gene: TRBV7-2
d_gene: -

CDR3nt: TGTGCCAGCAGTTACCTAGGGACTGAAGCTTTCTTT
CDR3aa: CASSYLGTEAFF
j_gene: TRBJ1-1
abundance: few
v_gene: TRBV6-5
d_gene: -

CDR3nt: TGTGCCAGCAGCCTCTCGTCTACGGGGGACCCCGCCGAGCAGTACTTC
CDR3aa: CASSLSSTGDPAEQYF
j_gene: TRBJ2-7
abundance: once
v_gene: TRBV4-2
d_gene: -

CDR3nt: TGTGCCAGCAGTCCCTTTGGGCGTGGGGAGACCCAGTACTTC
CDR3aa: CASSPFGRGETQYF
j_gene: TRBJ2-5
abundance: -
v_gene: TRBV27
d_gene: -

CDR3nt: TGTGCCAGCAGCCAAGGGGCCACTGAAGCTTTCTTT
CDR3aa: CASSQGATEAFF
j_gene: TRBJ1-1
abundance: -
v_gene: TRBV14
d_gene: -

CDR3nt: TGTGCCAGCAGCTTGGATCTGGTCACCCTTGGGGGCTACACCTTC
CDR3aa: CASSLDLVTLGGYTF
j_gene: TRBJ1-2
abundance: once
v_gene: TRBV5-5
d_gene: -

CDR3nt: TGTGCCAGCAGCCAAGGACAGGGTCTCTATGGCTACACCTTC
CDR3aa: CASSQGQGLYGYTF
j_gene: TRBJ1-2
abundance: -
v_gene: TRBV3-1/TRBV3-2
d_gene: TRBD1

CDR3nt: TGTGCCAGCAGCCAAGGCTCCTTGGGGCAGTTCTTC
CDR3aa: CASSQGSLGQFF
j_gene: TRBJ2-1
abundance: -
v_gene: TRBV3-1/TRBV3-2
d_gene: -

CDR3nt: TGTGCCAGCAGTACACAATACACTGAAGCTTTCTTT
CDR3aa: CASSTQYTEAFF
j_gene: TRBJ1-1
abundance: -
v_gene: TRBV6-5
d_gene: -

CDR3nt: TGTGCCAGCAGTGAGACCTACGAGCAGTACTTC
CDR3aa: CASSETYEQYF
j_gene: TRBJ2-7
abundance: -
v_gene: TRBV2
d_gene: -

CDR3nt: TGTGCCAGCAGCCAATACCGGGACAGGGGGCCTAATGAAAAACTGTTTTTT
CDR3aa: CASSQYRDRGPNEKLFF
j_gene: TRBJ1-4
abundance: -
v_gene: TRBV3-1/TRBV3-2
d_gene: TRBD1

CDR3nt: TGCGCCAGCAGCCAATTCGGCAATGAGCAGTTCTTC
CDR3aa: CASSQFGNEQFF
j_gene: TRBJ2-1
abundance: few
v_gene: TRBV4-1
d_gene: -

CDR3nt: TGTGCCACCAGTGATCCTAGCGGGAGAGGGGCAGATACGCAGTATTTT
CDR3aa: CATSDPSGRGADTQYF
j_gene: TRBJ2-3
abundance: -
v_gene: TRBV24-1
d_gene: TRBD2

CDR3nt: TGTGCCAGCGGTAGGCTCTCAGGGCTGGTCTACGAGCAGTACTTC
CDR3aa: CASGRLSGLVYEQYF
j_gene: TRBJ2-7
abundance: -
v_gene: TRBV6-5
d_gene: -

CDR3nt: TGTGCCAGCAGCAGTAGCGGGGCCAACTACGAGCAGTACTTC
CDR3aa: CASSSSGANYEQYF
j_gene: TRBJ2-7
abundance: -
v_gene: TRBV6-5
d_gene: TRBD2

CDR3nt: TGCAGTGCTAGAGATTATAATGAAGCTTTCTTT
CDR3aa: CSARDYNEAFF
j_gene: TRBJ1-1
abundance: once
v_gene: TRBV20-1
d_gene: -

CDR3nt: TGTGCCAGTAGAGATAGCGGGGGTCTACGTAATGAGCAGTTCTTC
CDR3aa: CASRDSGGLRNEQFF
j_gene: TRBJ2-1
abundance: -
v_gene: TRBV19
d_gene: TRBD2

CDR3nt: TGTGCTAGTGGTTTGGTACTATGGGGGGCTGGTATCAATCAGCCCCAGCATTTT
CDR3aa: CASGLVLWGAGINQPQHF
j_gene: TRBJ1-5
abundance: few
v_gene: TRBV12-5
d_gene: -

CDR3nt: TGCGCCAGCAGCTTGGTCCCCACCGGGGAGCTGTTTTTT
CDR3aa: CASSLVPTGELFF
j_gene: TRBJ2-2
abundance: -
v_gene: TRBV5-1
d_gene: -

CDR3nt: TGTGCCAGCCCGGGGGGACAGGGAAATTCACCCCTCCACTTT
CDR3aa: CASPGGQGNSPLHF
j_gene: TRBJ1-6
abundance: -
v_gene: TRBV14
d_gene: TRBD1

CDR3nt: TGTGCCTGGAGACAACAGGGGCCTAACACTGAAGCTTTCTTT
CDR3aa: CAWRQQGPNTEAFF
j_gene: TRBJ1-1
abundance: -
v_gene: TRBV30
d_gene: TRBD1

CDR3nt: TGTGCCAGCAGCTTAGAAGAGGGTGGCACAGATACGCAGTATTTT
CDR3aa: CASSLEEGGTDTQYF
j_gene: TRBJ2-3
abundance: -
v_gene: TRBV11-2
d_gene: -

CDR3nt: TGTGCCTGGGCTCAGGAAAACCTGAACACTGAAGCTTTCTTT
CDR3aa: CAWAQENLNTEAFF
j_gene: TRBJ1-1
abundance: -
v_gene: TRBV30
d_gene: -

CDR3nt: TGTGCCAGCAGTCAACAGGACCGGGGAGTGTTGTTTTTT
CDR3aa: CASSQQDRGVLFF
j_gene: TRBJ2-2
abundance: -
v_gene: TRBV12-3/TRBV12-4
d_gene: -

CDR3nt: TGTGCCAGCAGCTTAGTCTCGGGGGCCTTAAACTATGGCTACACCTTC
CDR3aa: CASSLVSGALNYGYTF
j_gene: TRBJ1-2
abundance: -
v_gene: TRBV7-9
d_gene: -

CDR3nt: TGTGCCAGCAGCCTTAGAGCTAGCGGTCATGAGCAGTTCTTC
CDR3aa: CASSLRASGHEQFF
j_gene: TRBJ2-1
abundance: once
v_gene: TRBV6-5
d_gene: TRBD2

CDR3nt: TGTGCCAGCAGAGTACTGAACACTGAAGCTTTCTTT
CDR3aa: CASRVLNTEAFF
j_gene: TRBJ1-1
abundance: once
v_gene: TRBV28
d_gene: -

CDR3nt: TGTGCCAGCAGTTACGAAGGGGGCTACAGCTATGGCTACACCTTC
CDR3aa: CASSYEGGYSYGYTF
j_gene: TRBJ1-2
abundance: -
v_gene: TRBV6-2/TRBV6-3
d_gene: TRBD1

CDR3nt: TGTGCCAGCAGCCCCCTGGGAGGGGCTCGAAACACTGAAGCTTTCTTT
CDR3aa: CASSPLGGARNTEAFF
j_gene: TRBJ1-1
abundance: -
v_gene: TRBV3-1/TRBV3-2
d_gene: -

CDR3nt: TGTGCCAGCAGGCCGGACGGACAGCCCAATCAGCCCCAGCATTTT
CDR3aa: CASRPDGQPNQPQHF
j_gene: TRBJ1-5
abundance: once
v_gene: TRBV6-5
d_gene: -

CDR3nt: TGTGCCAGCAGTAGATCCAGGGATGAGCAGTACTTC
CDR3aa: CASSRSRDEQYF
j_gene: TRBJ2-7
abundance: -
v_gene: TRBV6-2/TRBV6-3
d_gene: -